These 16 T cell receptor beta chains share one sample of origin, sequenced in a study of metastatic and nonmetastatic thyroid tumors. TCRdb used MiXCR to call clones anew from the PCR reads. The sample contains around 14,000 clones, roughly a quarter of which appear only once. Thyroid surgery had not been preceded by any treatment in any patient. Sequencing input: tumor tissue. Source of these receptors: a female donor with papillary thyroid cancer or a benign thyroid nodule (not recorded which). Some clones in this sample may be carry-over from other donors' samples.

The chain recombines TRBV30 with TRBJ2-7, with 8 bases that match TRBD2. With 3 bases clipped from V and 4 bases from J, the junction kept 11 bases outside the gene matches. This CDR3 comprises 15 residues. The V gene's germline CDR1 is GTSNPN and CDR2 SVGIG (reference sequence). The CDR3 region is CAWRVLADGIYEQYF. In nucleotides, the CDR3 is TGTGCCTGGAGAGTACTAGCGGATGGGATTTACGAGCAGTACTTC.

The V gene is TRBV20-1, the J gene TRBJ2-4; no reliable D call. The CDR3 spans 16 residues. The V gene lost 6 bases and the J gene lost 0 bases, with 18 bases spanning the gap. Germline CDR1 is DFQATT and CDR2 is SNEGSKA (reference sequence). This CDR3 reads CSAVNIAVIAKNIQYF. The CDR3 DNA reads TGCAGTGCCGTTAATATAGCCGTTATAGCCAAAAACATTCAGTACTTC.

CDR3 sequence (DNA): TGTGCCAGCGAAGACATCGCCCGGGACAGGGAGGATGGCTACACCTTC. Its protein product is CASEDIARDREDGYTF. The chain couples TRBV11-1 to TRBJ1-2; 9 bases agree with TRBD1. Trimming cost V 8 bases and J 6 bases; bases outside gene matches: 16. The CDR3 totals 16 residues. Germline-derived CDR1 and CDR2 are SGHAT and FQDESV (reference sequence).

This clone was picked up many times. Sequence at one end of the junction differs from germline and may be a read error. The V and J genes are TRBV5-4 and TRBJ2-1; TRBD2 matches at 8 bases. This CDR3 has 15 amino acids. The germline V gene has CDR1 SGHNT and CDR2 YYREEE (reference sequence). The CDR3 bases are TGTGCCAGCAGCGCAGCGGGAGACTCCTACAATGGGCAGTTCTTC. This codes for CASSAAGDSYNGQFF.

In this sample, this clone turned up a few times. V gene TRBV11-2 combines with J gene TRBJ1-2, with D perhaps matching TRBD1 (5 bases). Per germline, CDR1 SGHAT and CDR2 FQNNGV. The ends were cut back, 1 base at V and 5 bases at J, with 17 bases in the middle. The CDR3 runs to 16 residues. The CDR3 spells CASSLVSWGDFYGYTF. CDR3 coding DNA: TGTGCCAGCAGCTTAGTTAGCTGGGGCGATTTTTATGGCTACACCTTC.

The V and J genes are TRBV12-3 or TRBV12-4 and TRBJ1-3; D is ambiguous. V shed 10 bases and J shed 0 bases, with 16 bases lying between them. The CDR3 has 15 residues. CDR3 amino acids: CATTTGITSGNTIYF. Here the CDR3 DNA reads TGTGCCACCACGACCGGAATAACCTCTGGAAACACCATATATTTT.

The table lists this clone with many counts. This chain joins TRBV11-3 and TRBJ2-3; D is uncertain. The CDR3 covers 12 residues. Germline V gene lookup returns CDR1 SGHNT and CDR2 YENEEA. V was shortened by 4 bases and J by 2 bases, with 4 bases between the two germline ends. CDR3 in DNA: TGTGCCAGCAGCTCGTCCACAGATACGCAGTATTTT. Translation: CASSSSTDTQYF.

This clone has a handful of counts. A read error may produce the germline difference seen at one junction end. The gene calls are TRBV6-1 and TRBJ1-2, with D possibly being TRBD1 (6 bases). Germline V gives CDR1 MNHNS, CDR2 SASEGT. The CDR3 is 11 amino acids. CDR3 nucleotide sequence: TGTGCCAGCAGTGACAACAGGGTAACCTCCTTC. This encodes CASSDNRVTSF.

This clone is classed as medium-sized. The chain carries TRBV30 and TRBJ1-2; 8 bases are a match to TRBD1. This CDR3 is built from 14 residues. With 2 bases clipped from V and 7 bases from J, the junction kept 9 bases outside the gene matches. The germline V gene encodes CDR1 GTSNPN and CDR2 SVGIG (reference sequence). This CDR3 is CAWSPYRGTGGYTF. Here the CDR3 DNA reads TGTGCCTGGAGTCCCTACCGAGGGACAGGTGGCTACACCTTC.

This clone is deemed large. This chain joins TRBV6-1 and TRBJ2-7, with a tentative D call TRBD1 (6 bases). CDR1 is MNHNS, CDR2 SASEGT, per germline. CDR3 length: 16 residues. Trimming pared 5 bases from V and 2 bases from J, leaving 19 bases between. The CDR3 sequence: CASSFSQTGVPYEQYF. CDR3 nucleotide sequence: TGTGCCAGCAGTTTTTCCCAGACAGGTGTTCCCTACGAGCAGTACTTC.

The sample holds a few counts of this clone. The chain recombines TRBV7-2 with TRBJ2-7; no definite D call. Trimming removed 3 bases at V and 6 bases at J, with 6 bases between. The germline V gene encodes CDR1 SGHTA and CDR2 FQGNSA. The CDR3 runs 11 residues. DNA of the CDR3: TGTGCCAGCAGCTTCTATGCCGAGCAGTACTTC. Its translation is CASSFYAEQYF. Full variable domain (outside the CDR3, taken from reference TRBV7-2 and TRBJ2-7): GAGVSQSPSNKVTEKGKDVELRCDPISGHTALYWYRQSLGQGLEFLIYFQGNSAPDKSGLPSDRFSAERTGGSVSTLTIQRTQQEDSAVYLCASSFYAEQYFGPGTRLTVT.

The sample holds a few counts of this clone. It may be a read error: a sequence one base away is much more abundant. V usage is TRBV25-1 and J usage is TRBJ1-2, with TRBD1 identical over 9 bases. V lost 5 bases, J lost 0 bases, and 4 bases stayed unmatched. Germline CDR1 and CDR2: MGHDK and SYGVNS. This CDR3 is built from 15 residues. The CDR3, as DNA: TGTGCCAGCAGTTACTGGGACAGGGCTAACTATGGCTACACCTTC. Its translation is CASSYWDRANYGYTF.

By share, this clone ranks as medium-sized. The CDR3 DNA is TGTGCCACCAGTGATTTGCCTGACTCGGGACAGGGGTTTACCGGGGCCAACGTCCTGACTTTC. Translated: CATSDLPDSGQGFTGANVLTF. The chain combines TRBV24-1 with TRBJ2-6, with 10 bases identical to TRBD1. This CDR3 region has 21 residues. Germline V gene sequence: CDR1 KGHDR, CDR2 SFDVKD. Trimming removed 0 bases from V and 4 bases from J; junction bases left unmatched: 14.

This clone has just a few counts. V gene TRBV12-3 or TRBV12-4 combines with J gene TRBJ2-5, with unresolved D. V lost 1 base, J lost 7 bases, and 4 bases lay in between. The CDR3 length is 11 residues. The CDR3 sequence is CASSLVSTQYF. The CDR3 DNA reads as TGTGCCAGCAGTTTAGTATCGACCCAGTACTTC.

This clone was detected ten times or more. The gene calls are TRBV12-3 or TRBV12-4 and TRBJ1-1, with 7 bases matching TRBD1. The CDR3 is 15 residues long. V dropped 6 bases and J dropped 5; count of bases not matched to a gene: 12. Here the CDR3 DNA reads TGTGCCAGCAGCCTTTCCAGACAGGGTGGGACTGAAGCTTTCTTT. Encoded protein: CASSLSRQGGTEAFF.

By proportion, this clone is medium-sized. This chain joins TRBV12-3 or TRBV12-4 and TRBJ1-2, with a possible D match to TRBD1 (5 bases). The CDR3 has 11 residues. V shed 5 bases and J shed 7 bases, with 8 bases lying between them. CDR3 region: CASSPGLGYTF. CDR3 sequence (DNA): TGTGCCAGCAGTCCAGGGCTTGGCTACACCTTC.